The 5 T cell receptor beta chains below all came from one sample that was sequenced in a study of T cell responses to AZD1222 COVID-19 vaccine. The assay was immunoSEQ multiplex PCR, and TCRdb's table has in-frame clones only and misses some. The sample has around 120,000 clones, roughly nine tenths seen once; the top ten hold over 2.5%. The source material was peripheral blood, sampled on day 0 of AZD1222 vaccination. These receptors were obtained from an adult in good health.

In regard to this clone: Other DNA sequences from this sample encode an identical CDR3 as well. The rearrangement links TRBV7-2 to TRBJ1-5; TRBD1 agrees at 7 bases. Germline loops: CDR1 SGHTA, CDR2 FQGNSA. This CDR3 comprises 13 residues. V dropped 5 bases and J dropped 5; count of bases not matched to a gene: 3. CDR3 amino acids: CASSLDRDQPQHF. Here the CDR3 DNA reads TGTGCCAGCAGCCTCGACAGGGATCAGCCCCAGCATTTT. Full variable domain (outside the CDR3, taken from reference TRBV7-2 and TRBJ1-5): GAGVSQSPSNKVTEKGKDVELRCDPISGHTALYWYRQSLGQGLEFLIYFQGNSAPDKSGLPSDRFSAERTGGSVSTLTIQRTQQEDSAVYLCASSLDRDQPQHFGDGTRLSIL.

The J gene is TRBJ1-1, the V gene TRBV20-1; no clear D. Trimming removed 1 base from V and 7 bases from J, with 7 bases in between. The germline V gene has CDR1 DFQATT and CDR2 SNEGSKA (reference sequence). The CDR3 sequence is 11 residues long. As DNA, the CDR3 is TGCAGTGCTAGAGGATGGCGTGAAGCTTTCTTT. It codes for CSARGWREAFF.

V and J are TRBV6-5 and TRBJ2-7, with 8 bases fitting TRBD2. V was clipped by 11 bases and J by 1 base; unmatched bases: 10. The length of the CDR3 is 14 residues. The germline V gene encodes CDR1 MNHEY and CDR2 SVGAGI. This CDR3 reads CACSRREGSYEQYF. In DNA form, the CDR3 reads TGTGCCTGTAGCCGACGGGAGGGATCCTACGAGCAGTACTTC.

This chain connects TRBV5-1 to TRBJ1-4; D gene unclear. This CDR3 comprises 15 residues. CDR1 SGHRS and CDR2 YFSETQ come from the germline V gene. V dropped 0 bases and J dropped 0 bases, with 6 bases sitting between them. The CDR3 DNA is TGCGCCAGCAGCTTGGTCGATGCAACTAATGAAAAACTGTTTTTT. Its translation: CASSLVDATNEKLFF.

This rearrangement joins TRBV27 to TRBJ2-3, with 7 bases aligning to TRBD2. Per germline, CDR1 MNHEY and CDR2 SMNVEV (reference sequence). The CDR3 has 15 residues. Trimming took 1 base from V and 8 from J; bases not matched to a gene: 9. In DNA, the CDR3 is TGTGCCAGCAGTTTATATGGCGGGAGAAGGGTTACGCAGTATTTT. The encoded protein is CASSLYGGRRVTQYF.